The 26 T cell receptor beta chains given below trace back to one sample, sequenced in a study of blood T cell repertoires in COVID-19. The repertoire was sequenced with immunoSEQ multiplex PCR; TCRdb's copy has only in-frame clones and lacks some. Of just over 350,000 clones listed, approximately 86% were seen once; the top ten hold around 7.5%. Sequenced sample: peripheral blood. Receptors were obtained from a woman aged 55-70 years with COVID-19, enrolled during active disease.

The genes are TRBV5-5 and TRBJ2-1; D perhaps matches TRBD2 (6 bases). Germline V CDR1 and CDR2: SGHKS, YYEKEE (reference sequence). V was pared by 4 bases and J by 2 bases, with 13 bases between. This CDR3 comprises 15 residues. CDR3 bases: TGTGCCAGCAGCCCCCGGGGGTTTGCCTACAATGAGCAGTTCTTC. Its protein is CASSPRGFAYNEQFF. Full variable domain (missing parts from reference TRBV5-5 and TRBJ2-1): DAGVTQSPTHLIKTRGQQVTLRCSPISGHKSVSWYQQVLGQGPQFIFQYYEKEERGRGNFPDRFSARQFPNYSSELNVNALLLGDSALYLCASSPRGFAYNEQFFGPGTRLTVL.

V usage is TRBV2 and J usage is TRBJ2-3; 8 bases line up with TRBD2. Unmatched junction bases numbered 16, after V lost 7 bases and J lost 4 bases. CDR3 size: 17 residues. Germline V gene data show CDR1 as SNHLY and CDR2 as FYNNEI. The CDR3 coding sequence is TGTGCCAGCAAATTGCCGGGGGGGCTTCCTCTTCCAGATACGCAGTATTTT. Its protein product is CASKLPGGLPLPDTQYF.

The rearrangement uses TRBV19 and TRBJ1-3, with D uncertain. Germline V gene lookup returns CDR1 LNHDA and CDR2 SQIVND (reference sequence). V was trimmed by 0 bases and J by 0 bases, leaving 9 bases between them. The CDR3 totals 16 residues. The chain's CDR3 is CASSIERVSSGNTIYF. The DNA for the CDR3 is TGTGCCAGTAGTATAGAGCGGGTGAGCTCTGGAAACACCATATATTTT.

The J gene is TRBJ1-2, the V gene TRBV19; 8 bases align to TRBD1. The CDR3 sequence is 14 residues long. After removal of 2 bases from V and 3 bases from J, the junction contained 2 bases not matched to a gene. Germline CDR1 LNHDA, CDR2 SQIVND (reference sequence). CDR3 DNA: TGTGCCAGTAGTATAAGGGACAGGTACTATGGCTACACCTTC. Its translation: CASSIRDRYYGYTF.

J is TRBJ2-7 and V is TRBV5-6; TRBD1 matches 7 bases. This CDR3 is 16 amino acids long. V gave up 0 bases and J gave up 6 bases; unmatched junction bases: 12. Germline-derived CDR1 and CDR2 are SGHDT and YYEEEE. This chain's CDR3 is CASSLGVTGEGSEQYF. For the CDR3, the DNA is TGTGCCAGCAGCTTGGGAGTAACAGGGGAAGGTAGCGAGCAGTACTTC.

The chain employs TRBV6-4 and TRBJ1-2; D call uncertain. V lost 6 bases to trimming and J lost 2 bases, with 7 bases between them. CDR1 and CDR2 (germline): MRHNA, SNTAGT. This CDR3 has 12 amino acids. The DNA of the CDR3 is TGTGCCAGCAGGGGCTCCAACTATGGCTACACCTTC. It is translated as CASRGSNYGYTF.

The J gene is TRBJ1-3, the V gene TRBV6-2 or TRBV6-3; D is undetermined. Germline CDR1 is MNHEY and CDR2 is SVGEGT. This CDR3 has 15 residues. Between the trimmed V and J ends, which lost 5 bases and 0 bases, there was a span of 11 bases. For the CDR3, the DNA is TGTGCCAGCAGTAGCGCAGTGAGCTCTGGAAACACCATATATTTT. Its translation is CASSSAVSSGNTIYF.

This chain links TRBV19 with TRBJ2-2, with D possibly being TRBD1 (6 bases). Germline-derived CDR1 and CDR2 are LNHDA and SQIVND (reference sequence). V shed 3 bases and J shed 0 bases, with 17 bases lying between them. This CDR3 has 18 residues. CDR3 DNA sequence: TGTGCCAGTAGTATTGGGCAGGGACACCCCGCGAACACCGGGGAGCTGTTTTTT. Translated: CASSIGQGHPANTGELFF.

The genes are TRBV30 and TRBJ2-5; maybe TRBD1 (6 bases). CDR3 length: 15 residues. Trimming removed 2 bases at V and 5 bases at J, with 18 bases between. Germline CDR1 is GTSNPN and CDR2 is SVGIG (reference sequence). CDR3 region: CAWSPWTDTGETQYF. DNA for the CDR3: TGTGCCTGGAGTCCCTGGACCGATACAGGGGAGACCCAGTACTTC.

J is TRBJ1-5 and V is TRBV7-8; 9 nucleotides line up with TRBD1. V gave up 5 bases and J gave up 6 bases; unmatched junction bases: 8. Germline V gene data show CDR1 as SGHVS and CDR2 as FQNEAQ. The CDR3 consists of 15 residues. The CDR3 region is CASSRTGVSVQPQHF. CDR3 bases: TGTGCCAGCAGCCGGACAGGGGTCTCCGTTCAGCCCCAGCATTTT. Full variable domain (missing parts from reference TRBV7-8 and TRBJ1-5): GAGVSQSPRYKVAKRGQDVALRCDPISGHVSLFWYQQALGQGPEFLTYFQNEAQLDKSGLPSDRFFAERPEGSVSTLKIQRTQQEDSAVYLCASSRTGVSVQPQHFGDGTRLSIL.

This chain links TRBV28 with TRBJ1-4, with TRBD1 as a possible D gene (5 bases). Germline CDR1 reads MDHEN; CDR2 reads SYDVKM. Trimming removed 8 bases at V and 7 bases at J, with 14 bases between. This CDR3 has 13 amino acids. DNA for the CDR3: TGTGCCAGCGTGGGGGGGGGATCTGAAAAACTGTTTTTT. Amino acids: CASVGGGSEKLFF.

This chain connects TRBV7-7 to TRBJ2-1; the match to TRBD2 covers 10 bases. Germline loops: CDR1 SSHAT, CDR2 FNYEAQ (reference sequence). The CDR3 is 15 residues long. Trimming took 5 bases from V and 4 from J; bases not matched to a gene: 5. The CDR3 loop is CASSSSGGPYNEQFF. In DNA, the CDR3 is TGTGCCAGCAGCAGTAGCGGGGGGCCGTACAATGAGCAGTTCTTC.

This clone has only a few counts. V gene TRBV7-2 combines with J gene TRBJ1-5, with no clear D. The V gene's germline CDR1 is SGHTA and CDR2 FQGNSA. The CDR3 covers 13 residues. Trimming cost V 4 bases and J 6 bases, with 10 bases left between them. The CDR3 DNA is TGTGCCAGCAGCTACGAGGCGCCTCAGCCCCAGCATTTT. It specifies CASSYEAPQPQHF.

V gene TRBV5-1 combines with J gene TRBJ2-6; D perhaps matches TRBD1 (7 bases). Germline lookup yields CDR1 SGHRS and CDR2 YFSETQ. This CDR3 is 15 amino acids long. V shed 2 bases and J shed 9 bases, with 15 bases lying between them. The CDR3 is CASSLGQGGVNVLTF. As DNA, the CDR3 is TGCGCCAGCAGCTTAGGGCAGGGGGGAGTCAACGTCCTGACTTTC.

The J gene is TRBJ2-7, the V gene TRBV2; 9 positions match TRBD2. V dropped 2 bases and J dropped 5; count of bases not matched to a gene: 4. The germline CDR1 and CDR2 sequences are SNHLY and FYNNEI. There are 14 residues in the CDR3. Written as DNA, the CDR3 is TGTGCCAGCAGTGAAATACTAGCGGGTAACGAGCAGTACTTC. Its translation is CASSEILAGNEQYF.

The J gene is TRBJ2-2, the V gene TRBV5-1; possibly TRBD1 for D (5 bases). The germline V gene encodes CDR1 SGHRS and CDR2 YFSETQ. This CDR3 spans 12 amino acids. V was pared by 0 bases and J by 8 bases, with 5 bases between. The CDR3 sequence: CASSLGQGELFF. The CDR3 bases are TGCGCCAGCAGCTTGGGACAGGGGGAGCTGTTTTTT. Complete variable domain (other parts from reference TRBV5-1 and TRBJ2-2): KAGVTQTPRYLIKTRGQQVTLSCSPISGHRSVSWYQQTPGQGLQFLFEYFSETQRNKGNFPGRFSGRQFSNSRSEMNVSTLELGDSALYLCASSLGQGELFFGEGSRLTVL.

The chain carries TRBV9 and TRBJ1-5; tentatively, D is TRBD1 (6 bases). V lost 3 bases and J lost 6, with 16 bases in between. Germline CDR1 reads SGDLS; CDR2 reads YYNGEE. This CDR3 has 15 residues. This chain's CDR3 is CASSAWDTKGQPQHF. In DNA, the CDR3 is TGTGCCAGCAGCGCCTGGGACACCAAGGGTCAGCCCCAGCATTTT. The full variable domain, with the rest looked up from reference TRBV9 and TRBJ1-5, is DSGVTQTPKHLITATGQRVTLRCSPRSGDLSVYWYQQSLDQGLQFLIQYYNGEERAKGNILERFSAQQFPDLHSELNLSSLELGDSALYFCASSAWDTKGQPQHFGDGTRLSIL.

The chain links TRBV7-3 to TRBJ1-2; 10 bases are shared with TRBD1. V was clipped by 4 bases and J by 3 bases; unmatched bases: 11. Germline CDR1 is SGHTA and CDR2 is FQGTGA. The CDR3 runs to 17 residues. The CDR3 spells CASSYPIIGQGDYGYTF. CDR3 coding DNA: TGTGCCAGCAGCTATCCAATTATTGGACAGGGGGACTATGGCTACACCTTC.

The V call is TRBV6-5, the J call TRBJ2-7; 7 nucleotides match TRBD1. V lost 6 bases, J lost 5 bases, and 7 bases stayed unmatched. The germline gives CDR1 MNHEY, CDR2 SVGAGI. CDR3 length: 13 amino acids. CDR3 protein: CASRFNDRDEQYF. Here the CDR3 DNA reads TGTGCCAGCAGATTCAACGACAGGGACGAGCAGTACTTC.

The rearrangement joins TRBV10-2 to TRBJ1-5; 8 nucleotides align to TRBD1. The V segment lost 3 bases and the J segment 2 bases; nucleotides outside the gene matches: 6. Looked up from germline, CDR1 is WSHSY and CDR2 is SAAADI. The CDR3 length is 16 residues. The CDR3 sequence: CASSEAGGIGNQPQHF. The CDR3 region has the DNA TGCGCCAGCAGTGAAGCAGGGGGCATTGGCAATCAGCCCCAGCATTTT.

This rearrangement joins TRBV6-4 to TRBJ1-3; 9 positions match TRBD1. Looked up from germline, CDR1 is MRHNA and CDR2 is SNTAGT. V was pared by 5 bases and J by 0 bases, with 5 bases of the junction left unmatched. The CDR3 loop spans 16 amino acids. The CDR3 DNA reads as TGTGCCAGCAGTCGACAGGGGGTCTCCTCTGGAAACACCATATATTTT. It is translated as CASSRQGVSSGNTIYF.

The chain is built from TRBV19 and TRBJ2-7, with 9 bases lining up with TRBD1. Trimming at V came to 5 bases and at J to 4 bases, leaving 9 bases not matched to a gene. There are 15 residues in the CDR3. The germline V gene encodes CDR1 LNHDA and CDR2 SQIVND (reference sequence). This chain's CDR3 is CASSEWTGAHYEQYF. In DNA form, the CDR3 reads TGTGCCAGTAGTGAATGGACAGGGGCGCATTACGAGCAGTACTTC. Filled out from reference TRBV19 and TRBJ2-7, the complete variable domain reads DGGITQSPKYLFRKEGQNVTLSCEQNLNHDAMYWYRQDPGQGLRLIYYSQIVNDFQKGDIAEGYSVSREKKESFPLTVTSAQKNPTAFYLCASSEWTGAHYEQYFGPGTRLTVT.

V is TRBV4-2 and J is TRBJ2-5, with D possibly matching TRBD2 (5 bases). CDR1 is LGHNA, CDR2 YNFKEQ, per germline. This CDR3 region has 14 residues. V lost 0 bases and J 4 bases, leaving 9 bases between the germline ends. CDR3 sequence: CASSQDDEGETQYF. The CDR3, as DNA: TGTGCCAGCAGCCAAGATGATGAGGGAGAGACCCAGTACTTC.

The V gene is TRBV7-3, the J gene TRBJ1-5; D unclear. The V gene's germline CDR1 is SGHTA and CDR2 FQGTGA. V lost 2 bases and J 0 bases, leaving 8 bases between the germline ends. The CDR3 is made up of 15 amino acids. The CDR3 DNA reads as TGTGCCAGCAGCTTAGAGGCCCTTAGCAATCAGCCCCAGCATTTT. The encoded protein is CASSLEALSNQPQHF.

A single count supports this clone. The gene calls are TRBV4-1 and TRBJ1-1, with D hard to call. Trimming left V 0 bases short and J 1 base short, with 6 bases between. The CDR3 length is 14 residues. CDR1 and CDR2 (germline): MGHRA, YSYEKL. The CDR3 reads CASSQDLANTEAFF. The CDR3 bases are TGCGCCAGCAGCCAAGACTTGGCGAACACTGAAGCTTTCTTT.

This clone occurred a few times. This sequence joins TRBV9 and TRBJ1-1; 10 bases fit TRBD1. The CDR3 spans 15 residues. V gave up 3 bases and J gave up 1 base; unmatched junction bases: 3. CDR1 and CDR2 from the germline V gene are SGDLS and YYNGEE. CDR3 sequence: CASSEGDRGNTEAFF. The DNA for the CDR3 is TGTGCCAGCAGCGAAGGGGACAGGGGGAACACTGAAGCTTTCTTT.